These T cell receptor beta chains were read from a single sample in a study of blood T cells in healthy people across ages. TCRdb processed the 5' RACE reads anew with MiXCR; each CDR3 protein has one entry. Among fewer than 2,000,000 distinct CDR3 sequences, approximately 32% were seen once, and the ten largest hold around 11%. Sequencing was done on a sample of blood. Receptors originate from a woman in her thirties in good health. Both conserved end residues are part of each CDR3. Fields, in order: V gene, CDR3 protein.

TRBV18 | CASSQGTEETQYF
TRBV28 | CASSLSGLNQETQYF
TRBV10-3 | CAISESITVLHNEQFF
TRBV6-1 | CASSGRGAGDTQYF
TRBV4-1 | CASSLGEGARYEQYF
TRBV7-9 | CASSFGSGDNEQFF
TRBV20-1 | CSARAPGGTESQPQHF
TRBV14 | CASSHLQTGGYTF
TRBV20-1 | CSAGDDYGYTF
TRBV5-1 | CASSLEGVPDTQYF
TRBV5-1 | CASSQGQGGFSGANVLTF
TRBV5-4 | CASSYTSGGASYSPLHF
TRBV7-8 | CASSLAGMGYGYTF
TRBV3-1 | CASSQAGTGNNSPLHF
TRBV11-2 | CASSLGGGGDIQETQYF
TRBV20-1 | CSGKHQETQYF
TRBV12-3/TRBV12-4 | CASSRGGITDTQYF
TRBV9 | CASSDGLSPDTQYF
TRBV30 | CAGGDRGTEAFF
TRBV5-1 | CASSPLAGGKETQYF
TRBV4-1 | CASSAGISYNEQFF
TRBV2 | CASDRDNSPLHF
TRBV5-1 | CASGRGRQGNTEAFF
TRBV29-1 | CSVEDFLGRDYGYTF
TRBV3-1 | CASSQASGFLEYF
TRBV20-1 | CSARSSEASFADTQYF
TRBV20-1 | CSARTTVYEQYF
TRBV5-1 | CASSFGADANVLTF
TRBV3-1 | CASSHRGDGYTF
TRBV28 | CASSLLQRGYNEQFF
TRBV28 | CASSGTGKTYNEQFF
TRBV28 | CASSPLDSGRNEQFF
TRBV7-2 | CASSRTGLYGYTF
TRBV19 | CASSIIWGSSNQPQHF
TRBV7-2 | CASSLYGRDTDTQYF
TRBV20-1 | CSVEDRGPHEQYF
TRBV28 | CAGSTGGDQPQHF
TRBV12-3/TRBV12-4 | CASSPDGPTYGQYF
TRBV20-1 | CSARDPSGLQEQYF
TRBV27 | CASSFLGSPDTQYF
TRBV29-1 | CSVEGLAGASFDNEQFF
TRBV15 | CATSRVRGPYEQYF
TRBV6-2/TRBV6-3 | CASRRFTGVDEQYF
TRBV5-1 | CASSGADSRSNEQFF
TRBV12-3/TRBV12-4 | CASSGTGAPDEQFF
TRBV7-6 | CASSASRGYEQYF
TRBV2 | CASSETGQGDEQFF
TRBV12-3/TRBV12-4 | CASSWTGTGDEKLFF
TRBV7-2 | CASSLASGMTETQYF
TRBV12-3/TRBV12-4 | CASSLARPMNTEAFF
TRBV9 | CASSVLDGKKTGFF
TRBV3-1 | CTSSRWTGDTEAFF
TRBV20-1 | CSARELAGDSYKQYF
TRBV27 | CASSPAPRTGIRGYTF
TRBV4-3 | CASSQALIYYEQYF
TRBV6-1 | CASRGGEVTLTHEAFF
TRBV4-2 | CASSQETGAGANVLTF